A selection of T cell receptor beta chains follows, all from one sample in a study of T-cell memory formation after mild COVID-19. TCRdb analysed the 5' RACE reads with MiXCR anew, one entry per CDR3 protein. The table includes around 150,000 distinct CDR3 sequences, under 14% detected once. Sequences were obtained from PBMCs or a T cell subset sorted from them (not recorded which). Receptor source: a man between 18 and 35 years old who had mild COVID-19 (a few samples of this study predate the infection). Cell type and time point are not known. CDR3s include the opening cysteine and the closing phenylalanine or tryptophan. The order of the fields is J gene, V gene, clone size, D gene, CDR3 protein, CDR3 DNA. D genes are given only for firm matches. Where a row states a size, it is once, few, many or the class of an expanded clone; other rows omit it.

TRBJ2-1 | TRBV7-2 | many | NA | CASSGLRGRGEQFF | TGTGCCAGCAGCGGCTTACGGGGGCGAGGAGAGCAGTTCTTC
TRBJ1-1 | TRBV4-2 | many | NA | CASSQVTVSHIKNTEAFF | TGTGCCAGCAGCCAAGTAACGGTATCGCACATAAAGAACACTGAAGCTTTCTTT
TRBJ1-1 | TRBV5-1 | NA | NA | CASSLRGEAFF | TGCGCCAGCAGCTTGAGGGGGGAAGCTTTCTTT
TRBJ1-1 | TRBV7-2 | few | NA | CASSSRSIGEAFF | TGTGCCAGCAGCTCCAGAAGCATAGGTGAAGCTTTCTTT
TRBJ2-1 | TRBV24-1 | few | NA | CATGGEGGSYNEQFF | TGTGCCACCGGGGGGGAGGGGGGCTCCTACAATGAGCAGTTCTTC
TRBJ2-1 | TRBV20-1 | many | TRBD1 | CSAPPDRGPGQFF | TGCAGTGCCCCCCCAGACAGGGGGCCGGGGCAGTTCTTC
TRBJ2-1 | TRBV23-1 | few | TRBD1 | CASSPPDRGPYNEQFF | TGCGCCAGCAGTCCTCCGGACAGGGGCCCCTACAATGAGCAGTTCTTC
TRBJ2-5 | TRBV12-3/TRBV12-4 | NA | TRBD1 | CASSMTGQGQETQYF | TGTGCCAGCAGTATGACCGGACAGGGGCAAGAGACCCAGTACTTC
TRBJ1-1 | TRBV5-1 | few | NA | CASSESTPYTEAFF | TGCGCCAGCAGCGAATCGACACCATACACTGAAGCTTTCTTT
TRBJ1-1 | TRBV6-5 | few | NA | CASSYAAGSDTEAFF | TGTGCCAGCAGTTACGCCGCAGGAAGCGACACTGAAGCTTTCTTT
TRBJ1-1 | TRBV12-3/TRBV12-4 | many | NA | CASSLQGATEAFF | TGTGCCAGCAGTCTACAGGGTGCCACTGAAGCTTTCTTT
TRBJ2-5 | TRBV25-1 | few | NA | CASSVRTETQYF | TGTGCCAGCAGTGTAAGAACCGAGACCCAGTACTTC
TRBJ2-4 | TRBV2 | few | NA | CASGLENIQYF | TGTGCCAGCGGACTGGAAAACATTCAGTACTTC
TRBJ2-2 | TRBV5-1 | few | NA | CASSLQGGGTGELFF | TGCGCCAGCAGCTTACAGGGAGGTGGCACCGGGGAGCTGTTTTTT
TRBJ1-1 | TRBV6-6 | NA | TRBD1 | CASSGGQGTAFF | TGTGCCAGCAGTGGGGGACAGGGCACGGCTTTCTTT
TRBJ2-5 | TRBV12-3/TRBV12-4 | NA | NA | CASRYRERETQYF | TGTGCCAGCAGGTACAGGGAACGGGAGACCCAGTACTTC
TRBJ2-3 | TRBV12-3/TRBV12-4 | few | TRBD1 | CASSTGGSDTQYF | TGTGCCAGCAGCACAGGGGGCTCGGATACGCAGTATTTT
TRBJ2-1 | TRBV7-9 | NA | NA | CASSFDSINEQFF | TGTGCCAGCAGCTTTGACAGTATCAATGAGCAGTTCTTC
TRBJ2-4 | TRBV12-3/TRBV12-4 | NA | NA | CASSLQGRAKNIQYF | TGTGCCAGCAGTTTACAGGGGCGAGCCAAAAACATTCAGTACTTC
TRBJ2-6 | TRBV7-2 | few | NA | CASSLDLGAVGANVLTF | TGTGCCAGCAGCTTAGATTTGGGGGCGGTTGGGGCCAACGTCCTGACTTTC
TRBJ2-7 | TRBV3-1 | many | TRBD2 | CASSLGLATSYEQYF | TGTGCCAGCAGCCTTGGACTAGCCACCTCCTACGAGCAGTACTTC
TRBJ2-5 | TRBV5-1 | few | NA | CASSFFGQQETQYF | TGCGCCAGCAGCTTCTTCGGGCAGCAAGAGACCCAGTACTTC
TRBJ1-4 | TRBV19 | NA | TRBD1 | CASSSRQGTNEKLFF | TGTGCCAGTAGTTCGAGACAGGGCACTAATGAAAAACTGTTTTTT
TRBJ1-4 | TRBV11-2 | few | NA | CASSFSATNEKLFF | TGTGCCAGCAGCTTTAGCGCAACTAATGAAAAACTGTTTTTT
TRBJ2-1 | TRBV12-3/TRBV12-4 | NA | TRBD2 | CASNSGGPYEQFF | TGTGCCAGCAATAGCGGGGGGCCATATGAGCAGTTCTTC
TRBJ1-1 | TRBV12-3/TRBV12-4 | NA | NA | CASSGTHTEAFF | TGTGCCAGCAGCGGGACCCACACTGAAGCTTTCTTT
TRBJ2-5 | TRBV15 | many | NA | CATSREDAQETQYF | TGTGCCACCAGCAGAGAGGATGCGCAAGAGACCCAGTACTTC
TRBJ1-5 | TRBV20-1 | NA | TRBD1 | CSATVGTGAGQPQHF | TGCAGTGCTACCGTCGGGACAGGGGCGGGACAGCCCCAGCATTTT
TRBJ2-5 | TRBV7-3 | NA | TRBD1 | CASSFGTEETQYF | TGTGCCAGCAGCTTCGGGACAGAAGAGACCCAGTACTTC
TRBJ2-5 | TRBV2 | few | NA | CASLLSYQETQYF | TGTGCCAGCCTTCTTTCGTACCAAGAGACCCAGTACTTC
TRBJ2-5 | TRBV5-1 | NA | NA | CASSFGLGETQYF | TGCGCCAGCAGCTTCGGGCTCGGGGAGACCCAGTACTTC
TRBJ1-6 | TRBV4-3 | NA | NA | CASSQEVRQRYNSPLHF | TGCGCCAGCAGCCAAGAAGTCCGACAACGCTATAATTCACCCCTCCACTTT
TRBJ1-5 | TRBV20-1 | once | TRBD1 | CSARDAGQGINQPQHF | TGCAGTGCTAGAGATGCCGGACAGGGGATCAATCAGCCCCAGCATTTT
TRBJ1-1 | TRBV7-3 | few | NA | CASSPGRDTEAFF | TGTGCCAGCAGCCCTGGTCGGGACACTGAAGCTTTCTTT
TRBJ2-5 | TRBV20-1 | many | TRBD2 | CSALGLAGWGETQYF | TGCAGTGCCCTGGGACTAGCGGGTTGGGGGGAGACCCAGTACTTC